The 10 T cell receptor beta chains in this list originate from one sample, sequenced in a study of blood T cells in healthy people across ages. Next came a second PCR, run for roughly 6 to 11 cycles, which used a sample-barcoded 5' primer along with a J-beta primer mix. TCRdb analysed the 5' RACE reads with MiXCR anew, one entry per CDR3 protein. In the table there are about a million distinct CDR3 sequences, 45% to 60% of which are singletons. Sequencing was performed on blood. The origin of the receptors is a woman in her sixties or seventies in good health.

In this sample, this clonotype turned up a few times. The rearrangement links TRBV29-1 to TRBJ1-2; TRBD1 is a possible D gene (5 bases). Germline loops: CDR1 SQVTM, CDR2 ANQGSEA. This CDR3 spans 13 amino acids. The germline V and J ends were trimmed by 6 bases and 4 bases, with 15 bases remaining between them. Here the CDR3 DNA reads TGCAGCGTGGGGGGGGAGAGGGGCTATGGCTACACCTTC. Amino acids: CSVGGERGYGYTF.

The chain couples TRBV6-2 or TRBV6-3 to TRBJ2-4, with D tentatively TRBD2 (5 bases). The J call is uncertain, as TRBJ2-7 better fits the DNA end. Germline lookup yields CDR1 MNHEY and CDR2 SVGEGT. This CDR3 region has 13 residues. This CDR3 reads CASSTLFRGEQYF. The DNA of the CDR3 is TGTGCCAGCAGTACCCTCTTTCGGGGCGAGCAGTACTTC.

This clonotype has more than one count but fewer than ten. V usage is TRBV20-1 and J usage is TRBJ2-5; TRBD2 aligns across 9 bases. Per the germline V gene, CDR1 is DFQATT and CDR2 is SNEGSKA (reference sequence). The CDR3 runs to 16 residues. J lost 0 bases, V lost 5 bases, and 10 bases had no gene match. The CDR3 spells CSAVRLAASYQETQYF. CDR3 bases: TGCAGTGCTGTAAGACTAGCGGCATCGTACCAAGAGACCCAGTACTTC.

This rearrangement joins TRBV7-9 to TRBJ1-2; TRBD1 matches 8 bases. J gave up 8 bases and V 5 bases, and 7 bases lay outside the gene matches. Germline V CDR1 and CDR2: SEHNR, FQNEAQ (reference sequence). The CDR3 is 13 residues long. The CDR3 spells CASSAGGADGYTF. Here the CDR3 DNA reads TGTGCCAGCAGCGCAGGGGGCGCGGACGGCTACACCTTC.

The CDR3 is CASRVGGAQRQPQHF. CDR3 DNA: TGTGCCAGCCGCGTAGGAGGGGCGCAGAGGCAGCCCCAGCATTTT. The chain joins TRBV21-1 to TRBJ1-5; the DNA was not compared with TRBD1, the D call given in the table. TRBV21-1 is shown as a pseudogene. The CDR3 has 15 amino acids.

This clonotype was seen just once. The genes are TRBV20-1 and TRBJ2-3, with 11 positions matching TRBD1. The germline V gene has CDR1 DFQATT and CDR2 SNEGSKA (reference sequence). The CDR3 has 15 residues. V lost 3 bases, J lost 4 bases, and 6 bases stayed unmatched. In DNA, the CDR3 is TGCAGTGCTAGGGTGCCGGGACAGGGGGCAGATACGCAGTATTTT. Translation gives CSARVPGQGADTQYF.

This clonotype was picked up a small number of times. V gene TRBV29-1 combines with J gene TRBJ1-5; possibly TRBD1 for D (5 bases). V shed 5 bases and J shed 0 bases, with 17 bases lying between them. Germline V gene data show CDR1 as SQVTM and CDR2 as ANQGSEA. The CDR3 is made up of 16 amino acids. The CDR3 spells CSVSGAGTGSNQPQHF. CDR3 sequence (DNA): TGCAGCGTTAGTGGGGCAGGGACGGGTAGCAATCAGCCCCAGCATTTT.

This clonotype was counted a few times. The chain recombines TRBV13 with TRBJ2-7; 10 nucleotides match TRBD1. This CDR3 comprises 17 residues. With V trimmed by 10 bases and J by 2 bases, 17 bases remained unmatched. The germline gives CDR1 PRHDT, CDR2 FYEKMQ (reference sequence). CDR3 sequence reads: CATLSIGTGTGAYEQYF. The CDR3 nucleotides are TGTGCCACCCTTTCCATTGGTACCGGGACAGGGGCCTACGAGCAGTACTTC.

This sequence joins TRBV27 and TRBJ2-1; no clear D gene. Per germline, CDR1 MNHEY and CDR2 SMNVEV (reference sequence). V was pared by 6 bases and J by 0 bases, with 15 bases between. The CDR3 covers 16 residues. The CDR3 sequence is CASRRDTGSSYNEQFF. The CDR3 DNA follows: TGTGCCAGCAGGCGAGACACGGGTAGCTCCTACAATGAGCAGTTCTTC.

The CDR3 reads CASSWDGGPSVSYEQYF. The CDR3 DNA sequence: TGCGCCAGCAGCTGGGATGGGGGCCCTTCAGTCTCCTACGAGCAGTACTTC. The rearrangement links TRBV5-1 to TRBJ2-5, with a possible D match to TRBD1 (6 bases). TRBJ2-7 explains the end of the DNA better; the J call may be wrong. The CDR3 is 17 amino acids. CDR1 is SGHRS, CDR2 YFSETQ, per germline.